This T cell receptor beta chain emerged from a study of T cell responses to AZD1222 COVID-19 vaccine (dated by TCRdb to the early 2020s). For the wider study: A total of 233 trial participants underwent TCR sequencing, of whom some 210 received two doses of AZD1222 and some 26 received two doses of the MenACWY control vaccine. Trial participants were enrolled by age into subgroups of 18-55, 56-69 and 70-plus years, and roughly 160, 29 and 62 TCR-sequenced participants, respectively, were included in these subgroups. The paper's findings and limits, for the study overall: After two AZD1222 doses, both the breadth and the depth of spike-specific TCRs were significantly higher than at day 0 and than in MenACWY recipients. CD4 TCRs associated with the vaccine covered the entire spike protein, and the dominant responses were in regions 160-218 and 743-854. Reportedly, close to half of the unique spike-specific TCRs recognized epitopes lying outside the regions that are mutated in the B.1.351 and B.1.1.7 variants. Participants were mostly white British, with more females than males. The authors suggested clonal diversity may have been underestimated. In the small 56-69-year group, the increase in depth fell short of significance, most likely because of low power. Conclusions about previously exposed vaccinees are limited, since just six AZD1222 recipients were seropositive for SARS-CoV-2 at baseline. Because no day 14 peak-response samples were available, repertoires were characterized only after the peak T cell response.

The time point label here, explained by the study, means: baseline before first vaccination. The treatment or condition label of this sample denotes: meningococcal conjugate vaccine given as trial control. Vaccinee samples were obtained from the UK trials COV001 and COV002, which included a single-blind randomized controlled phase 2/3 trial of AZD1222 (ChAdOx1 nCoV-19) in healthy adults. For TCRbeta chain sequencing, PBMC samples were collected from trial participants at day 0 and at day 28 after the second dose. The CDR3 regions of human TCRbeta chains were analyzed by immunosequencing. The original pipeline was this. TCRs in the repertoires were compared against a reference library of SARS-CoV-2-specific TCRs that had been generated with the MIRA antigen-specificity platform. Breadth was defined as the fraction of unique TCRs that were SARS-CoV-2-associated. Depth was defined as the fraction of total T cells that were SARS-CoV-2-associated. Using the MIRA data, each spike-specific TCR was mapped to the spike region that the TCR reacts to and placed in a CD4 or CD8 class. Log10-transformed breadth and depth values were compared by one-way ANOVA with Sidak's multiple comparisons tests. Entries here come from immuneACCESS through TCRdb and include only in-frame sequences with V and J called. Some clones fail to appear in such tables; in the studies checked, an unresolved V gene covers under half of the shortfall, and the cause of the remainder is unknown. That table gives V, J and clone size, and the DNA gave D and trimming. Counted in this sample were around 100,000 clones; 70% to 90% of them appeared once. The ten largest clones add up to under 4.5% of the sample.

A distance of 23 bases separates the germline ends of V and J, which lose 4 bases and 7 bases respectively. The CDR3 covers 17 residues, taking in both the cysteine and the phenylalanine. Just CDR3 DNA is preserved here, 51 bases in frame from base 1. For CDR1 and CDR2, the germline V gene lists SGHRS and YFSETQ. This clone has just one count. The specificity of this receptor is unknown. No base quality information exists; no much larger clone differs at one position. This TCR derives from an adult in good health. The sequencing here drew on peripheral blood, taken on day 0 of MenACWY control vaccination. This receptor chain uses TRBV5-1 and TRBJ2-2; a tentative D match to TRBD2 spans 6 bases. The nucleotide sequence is TGCGCCAGCAGCACCCCGGGGCTAGCGAGAGGTGGCGGGGAGCTGTTTTTT. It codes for CASSTPGLARGGGELFF. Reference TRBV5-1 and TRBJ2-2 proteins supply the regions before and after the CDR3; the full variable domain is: KAGVTQTPRYLIKTRGQQVTLSCSPISGHRSVSWYQQTPGQGLQFLFEYFSETQRNKGNFPGRFSGRQFSNSRSEMNVSTLELGDSALYLCASSTPGLARGGGELFFGEGSRLTVL.